Below, 22 T cell receptor beta chains from the same sample are listed, as sequenced in a study of CD4 T cell repertoires in COVID-19. The data were produced by immunoSEQ multiplex PCR, yet TCRdb's version contains in-frame clones alone and is incomplete. Found here are about 24,000 clones, nearly 95% of them singletons; the top ten hold approximately 0.7%. No culture step preceded sequencing of the ex vivo isolated memory T cells. The material was circulating follicular helper CD4+ T cells (cTfh) from blood, obtained before the COVID-19 pandemic. These receptors were obtained from a human donor who had COVID-19.

The V call is TRBV19, the J call TRBJ1-5, with D perhaps matching TRBD1 (5 bases). This CDR3 has 15 residues. Deletions cut 7 bases from V and 1 base from J, with 14 bases between. CDR1 is LNHDA and CDR2 is SQIVND in the germline V gene (reference sequence). This CDR3 is CASTPATASNQPQHF. In nucleotides, the CDR3 is TGTGCCAGTACCCCCGCGACAGCAAGCAATCAGCCCCAGCATTTT.

This chain uses TRBV6-1 with TRBJ2-2; the D is unclear. V was shortened by 7 bases and J by 1 base, with 10 bases between the two germline ends. This CDR3 contains 14 residues. CDR1 MNHNS and CDR2 SASEGT come from the germline V gene. CDR3 amino acids: CASKDSQNTGELFF. The CDR3 DNA reads TGTGCCAGCAAGGATAGCCAGAACACCGGGGAGCTGTTTTTT.

This clone was picked up a small number of times. The V gene is TRBV20-1, the J gene TRBJ2-5, with a possible D match to TRBD1 (6 bases). Germline CDR1 DFQATT, CDR2 SNEGSKA (reference sequence). Trimming took 7 bases from V and 1 from J, leaving 7 bases between them. The length of the CDR3 is 11 residues. Written as DNA, the CDR3 is TGCAGTGGACAGGTCCAAGAGACCCAGTACTTC. Translation gives CSGQVQETQYF.

The rearrangement joins TRBV5-1 to TRBJ2-7; TRBD2 matches at 8 bases. V gave up 4 bases and J gave up 3 bases; unmatched junction bases: 9. CDR1 is SGHRS, CDR2 YFSETQ, per germline. CDR3 length equals 15 residues. CDR3 protein: CASSPVHGGGYEQYF. The CDR3 DNA reads TGCGCCAGCAGCCCCGTTCACGGGGGGGGCTACGAGCAGTACTTC.

The chain is built from TRBV5-1 and TRBJ2-3, with 9 bases fitting TRBD2. The CDR3 is 15 residues long. Germline CDR1 SGHRS, CDR2 YFSETQ. V shed 0 bases, J shed 4 bases, and the junction held 3 bases outside the gene matches. Here the CDR3 DNA reads TGCGCCAGCAGCTTGGCCGCTAGCGGGGCAGATACGCAGTATTTT. This encodes CASSLAASGADTQYF.

V usage is TRBV6-1 and J usage is TRBJ1-4; D is undetermined. The CDR3 is made up of 15 amino acids. V was clipped by 7 bases and J by 1 base, with 13 bases between them. CDR1 is MNHNS and CDR2 is SASEGT in the germline V gene. CDR3 in DNA: TGTGCCAGCACCCGGTCAATTGTAACTAATGAAAAACTGTTTTTT. Translation: CASTRSIVTNEKLFF.

This rearrangement joins TRBV6-5 to TRBJ2-1; 9 bases align to TRBD2. There are 16 residues in the CDR3. CDR1 is MNHEY, CDR2 SVGAGI, per germline. Germline trimming cut 0 bases from V and 7 bases from J; bases unmatched to any gene: 7. CDR3 in DNA: TGTGCCAGCAGTTACTCGGTAGCGGGAGCCATGAATGAGCAGTTCTTC. It specifies CASSYSVAGAMNEQFF.

This clone has just one count. The chain joins TRBV10-1 to TRBJ1-2; the match to TRBD1 covers 7 bases. The J segment lost 2 bases and the V segment lost 3 bases, leaving 9 bases of the junction unmatched. This CDR3 region has 16 residues. CDR1 and CDR2 (germline): WNHNN, SYGVQD (reference sequence). DNA of the CDR3: TGCGCCAGCAGTGAACAGGGGTGGGGGAGAAACTATGGCTACACCTTC. This encodes CASSEQGWGRNYGYTF.

The CDR3 region is CSVVRGGSEQFF. In DNA form, the CDR3 reads TGCAGCGTTGTGAGAGGGGGAAGTGAGCAGTTCTTC. The chain links TRBV29-1 to TRBJ2-1, with a weak D call TRBD1 (6 bases). CDR3 size: 12 residues. Germline V lookup: CDR1 SQVTM, CDR2 ANQGSEA. The ends were cut back, 4 bases at V and 9 bases at J, with 13 bases in the middle.

The chain links TRBV2 to TRBJ1-2, with TRBD1 matching 9 bases. This CDR3 has 13 residues. V lost 5 bases to trimming and J lost 13 bases; unmatched junction nucleotides: 11. Germline V gives CDR1 SNHLY, CDR2 FYNNEI. This chain's CDR3 is CASSPGQGKGGTF. CDR3 nucleotide sequence: TGTGCCAGCAGTCCGGGACAGGGTAAGGGGGGCACCTTC.

This clone has just a few counts. The chain links TRBV5-1 to TRBJ2-7; 7 nucleotides match TRBD1. Germline CDR1 SGHRS, CDR2 YFSETQ. The CDR3 spans 14 residues. V lost 1 base, J lost 6 bases, and 7 bases stayed unmatched. The CDR3 loop reads CASSLWDSEGEQYF. The CDR3 DNA reads as TGCGCCAGCAGCTTGTGGGACAGTGAGGGCGAGCAGTACTTC.

The genes are TRBV6-6 and TRBJ1-1; 9 nucleotides line up with TRBD1. CDR1 is MNHNY and CDR2 is SVGAGI in the germline V gene (reference sequence). The CDR3 runs 16 residues. With V trimmed by 5 bases and J by 4 bases, 11 bases remained unmatched. The CDR3 sequence: CASSQPTGGGGTEAFF. CDR3 DNA sequence: TGTGCCAGCAGTCAACCGACAGGGGGGGGCGGCACTGAAGCTTTCTTT.

In its sample, this clone was seen once. V gene TRBV19 combines with J gene TRBJ2-3, with D tentatively TRBD2 (5 bases). V lost 2 bases, J lost 3 bases, and 9 bases lay in between. The CDR3 totals 14 residues. Germline assignment: CDR1 LNHDA and CDR2 SQIVND (reference sequence). The CDR3 DNA sequence: TGTGCCAGTAGTATAAGACTACTAACAGATACGCAGTATTTT. Amino acids: CASSIRLLTDTQYF. Filled out from reference TRBV19 and TRBJ2-3, the complete variable domain reads DGGITQSPKYLFRKEGQNVTLSCEQNLNHDAMYWYRQDPGQGLRLIYYSQIVNDFQKGDIAEGYSVSREKKESFPLTVTSAQKNPTAFYLCASSIRLLTDTQYFGPGTRLTVL.

V is TRBV6-5 and J is TRBJ1-1, with D unresolved. Trimming removed 5 bases from V and 3 bases from J, with 13 bases in between. Per the germline V gene, CDR1 is MNHEY and CDR2 is SVGAGI. This CDR3 is 14 amino acids long. The CDR3, as DNA: TGTGCCAGCAGTCTTTCCGAACGGGACACTGAAGCTTTCTTT. Its translation is CASSLSERDTEAFF.

This chain uses TRBV9 with TRBJ1-2; TRBD1 agrees at 8 bases. Germline CDR1 is SGDLS and CDR2 is YYNGEE. The V segment lost 0 bases and the J segment 2 bases; nucleotides outside the gene matches: 3. This CDR3 has 15 amino acids. The DNA of the CDR3 is TGTGCCAGCAGCGTAGGGCAGGGGGCGAACTATGGCTACACCTTC. It yields the protein CASSVGQGANYGYTF.

The chain has TRBV10-3 and TRBJ2-2, with 14 bases lining up with TRBD2. Germline-derived CDR1 and CDR2 are ENHRY and SYGVKD. The junction had 10 bases not matched to a gene; V was cut back by 6 bases and J by 4 bases. The CDR3 covers 18 residues. CDR3 bases: TGTGCCATCAGCGGCGGACTAGCGGGAGGACATGGCACCGGGGAGCTGTTTTTT. It specifies CAISGGLAGGHGTGELFF.

This clone was seen a single time. This rearrangement joins TRBV14 to TRBJ2-7, with TRBD2 matching 7 bases. Trimming took 1 base from V and 2 from J; bases not matched to a gene: 14. There are 18 residues in the CDR3. Germline V gene lookup returns CDR1 SGHDN and CDR2 FVKESK. The CDR3 reads CASSQVGLRLAGAYEQYF. In DNA form, the CDR3 reads TGTGCCAGCAGCCAAGTGGGCCTCCGACTAGCCGGAGCCTACGAGCAGTACTTC.

The J gene is TRBJ1-3, the V gene TRBV11-2; 7 nucleotides line up with TRBD1. J lost 0 bases, V lost 4 bases, and 9 bases had no gene match. CDR1 is SGHAT and CDR2 is FQNNGV in the germline V gene. The CDR3 is made up of 17 amino acids. The CDR3 DNA sequence: TGTGCCAGCAGCTCCGCCCCGACAGGGCGCTCTGGAAACACCATATATTTT. Residues: CASSSAPTGRSGNTIYF.

The chain carries TRBV7-3 and TRBJ2-2; 11 bases are a match to TRBD2. V was clipped by 5 bases and J by 2 bases; unmatched bases: 4. The CDR3 contains 16 residues. Germline V lookup: CDR1 SGHTA, CDR2 FQGTGA. CDR3 sequence reads: CASSQTSGGNTGELFF. In DNA form, the CDR3 reads TGTGCCAGCAGCCAAACTAGCGGGGGAAACACCGGGGAGCTGTTTTTT. The variable domain in full, with the rest retrieved from reference TRBV7-3 and TRBJ2-2, is GAGVSQTPSNKVTEKGKYVELRCDPISGHTALYWYRQSLGQGPEFLIYFQGTGAADDSGLPNDRFFAVRPEGSVSTLKIQRTERGDSAVYLCASSQTSGGNTGELFFGEGSRLTVL.

As to this clone: The sample contains more than one DNA sequence encoding this CDR3. V is TRBV29-1 and J is TRBJ1-5; 9 nucleotides line up with TRBD1. Unmatched junction bases numbered 7, after V lost 6 bases and J lost 7 bases. CDR1 and CDR2 (germline): SQVTM, ANQGSEA. The CDR3 consists of 13 residues. The CDR3 DNA is TGCAGCGTCCAAACAGGGGGCGGGCAGCCCCAGCATTTT. Protein sequence: CSVQTGGGQPQHF.

Written as DNA, the CDR3 is TGTGCCAGCAGGTTACGGGGGGAAAGGGAATTCTTC. It specifies CASRLRGEREFF. This chain links TRBV6-1 with TRBJ2-1; 7 bases are a match to TRBD2. Germline values: CDR1 MNHNS, CDR2 SASEGT. With V trimmed by 6 bases and J by 16 bases, 12 bases remained unmatched. The CDR3 extends over 12 amino acids.

The V gene is TRBV11-3, the J gene TRBJ2-5; TRBD1 is a possible D gene (6 bases). CDR1 and CDR2 from the germline V gene are SGHNT and YENEEA. V lost 4 bases to trimming and J lost 5 bases, with 17 bases between them. CDR3 length: 15 amino acids. CDR3 loop: CASSSGEYEMETQYF. The CDR3, as DNA: TGTGCCAGCAGCTCAGGGGAGTACGAAATGGAGACCCAGTACTTC.